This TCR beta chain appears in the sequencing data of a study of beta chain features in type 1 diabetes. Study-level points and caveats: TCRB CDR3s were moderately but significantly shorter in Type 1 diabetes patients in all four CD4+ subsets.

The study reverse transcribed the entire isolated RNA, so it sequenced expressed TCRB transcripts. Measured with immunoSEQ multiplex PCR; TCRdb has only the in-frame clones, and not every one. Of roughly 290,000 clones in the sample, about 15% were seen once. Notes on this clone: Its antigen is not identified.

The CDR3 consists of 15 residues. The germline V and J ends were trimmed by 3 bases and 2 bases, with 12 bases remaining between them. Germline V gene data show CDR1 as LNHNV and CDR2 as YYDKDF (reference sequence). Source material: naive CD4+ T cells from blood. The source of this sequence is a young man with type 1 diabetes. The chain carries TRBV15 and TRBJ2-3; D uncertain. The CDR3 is CATSRGQTITDTQYF. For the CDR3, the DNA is TGTGCCACCAGCAGGGGCCAAACCATCACAGATACGCAGTATTTT. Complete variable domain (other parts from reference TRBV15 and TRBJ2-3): DAMVIQNPRYQVTQFGKPVTLSCSQTLNHNVMYWYQQKSSQAPKLLFHYYDKDFNNEADTPDNFQSRRPNTSFCFLDIRSPGLGDTAMYLCATSRGQTITDTQYFGPGTRLTVL.